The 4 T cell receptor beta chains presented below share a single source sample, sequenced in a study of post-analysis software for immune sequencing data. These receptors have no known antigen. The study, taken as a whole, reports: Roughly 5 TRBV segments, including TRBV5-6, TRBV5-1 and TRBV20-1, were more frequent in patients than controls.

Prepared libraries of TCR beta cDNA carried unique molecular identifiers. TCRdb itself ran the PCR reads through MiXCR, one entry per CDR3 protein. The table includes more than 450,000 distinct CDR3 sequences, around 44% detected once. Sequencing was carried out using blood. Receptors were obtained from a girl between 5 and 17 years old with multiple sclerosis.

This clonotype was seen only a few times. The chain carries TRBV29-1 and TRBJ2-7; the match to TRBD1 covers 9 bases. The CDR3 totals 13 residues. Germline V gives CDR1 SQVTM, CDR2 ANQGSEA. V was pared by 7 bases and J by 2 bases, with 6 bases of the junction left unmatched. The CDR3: CSATGGLTYEQYF. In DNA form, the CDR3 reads TGCAGCGCTACAGGGGGCCTCACCTACGAGCAGTACTTC.

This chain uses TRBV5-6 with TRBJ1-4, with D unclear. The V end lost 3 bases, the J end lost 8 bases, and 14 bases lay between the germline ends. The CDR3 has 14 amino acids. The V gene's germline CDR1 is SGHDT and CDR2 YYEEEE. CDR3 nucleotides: TGTGCCAGCAGCTCGGGCACCGTGAAGGAAAAACTGTTTTTT. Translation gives CASSSGTVKEKLFF.

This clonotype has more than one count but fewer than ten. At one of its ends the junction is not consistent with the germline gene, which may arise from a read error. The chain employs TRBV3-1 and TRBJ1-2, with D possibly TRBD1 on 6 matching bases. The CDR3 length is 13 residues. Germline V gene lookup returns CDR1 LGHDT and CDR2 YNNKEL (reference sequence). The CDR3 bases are TGTGCCAGCAGACAGGGAACAAGCTATGGCTGCACCTTC. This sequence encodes CASRQGTSYGCTF. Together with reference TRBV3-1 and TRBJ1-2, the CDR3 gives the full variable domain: DTAVSQTPKYLVTQMGNDKSIKCEQNLGHDTMYWYKQDSKKFLKIMFSYNNKELIINETVPNRFSPKSPDKAHLNLHINSLELGDSAVYFCASRQGTSYGCTFGSGTRLTVV.

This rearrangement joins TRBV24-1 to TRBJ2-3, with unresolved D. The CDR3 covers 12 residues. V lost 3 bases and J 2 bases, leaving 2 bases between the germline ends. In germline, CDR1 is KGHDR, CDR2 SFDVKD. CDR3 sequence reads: CATSDVTDTQYF. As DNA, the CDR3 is TGTGCCACCAGTGATGTCACAGATACGCAGTATTTT.